This T cell receptor (beta chain) was sequenced during a study of graft-versus-host responses after intestinal transplantation. As concerns this clone: As yet, its antigen is unknown.

This table comes from immunoSEQ multiplex PCR, and its TCRdb copy is limited to in-frame clones, with some not included. The sample shows roughly 540 clones, 92% of them seen only once. Germline assignment: CDR1 SGHRS and CDR2 YFSETQ. The V and J ends lost 4 bases and 0 bases respectively, with 8 bases between them. There are 13 residues in the CDR3. Intraepithelial and lamina propria lymphocytes were isolated from graft specimens. Study results and limitations: Researchers found peak circulating GvH clone levels linked to early post-transplant HvG declines. High graft-versus-host to host-versus-graft clonal ratios were found in allografts of patients who had graft-donor T cell macrochimerism.

Here the sequenced sample was ileum tissue, taken about 47 days after intestinal transplant. The chain is built from TRBV5-1 and TRBJ2-7; D possibly uses TRBD1 or TRBD2 (5 bases each). The clonotype was recovered from a human patient who received an intestinal transplant, so some T cells may come from the graft donor. In nucleotides, the CDR3 is TGCGCCAGCAGCCGGGACCCCTCCTACGAGCAGTACTTC. The encoded protein is CASSRDPSYEQYF.